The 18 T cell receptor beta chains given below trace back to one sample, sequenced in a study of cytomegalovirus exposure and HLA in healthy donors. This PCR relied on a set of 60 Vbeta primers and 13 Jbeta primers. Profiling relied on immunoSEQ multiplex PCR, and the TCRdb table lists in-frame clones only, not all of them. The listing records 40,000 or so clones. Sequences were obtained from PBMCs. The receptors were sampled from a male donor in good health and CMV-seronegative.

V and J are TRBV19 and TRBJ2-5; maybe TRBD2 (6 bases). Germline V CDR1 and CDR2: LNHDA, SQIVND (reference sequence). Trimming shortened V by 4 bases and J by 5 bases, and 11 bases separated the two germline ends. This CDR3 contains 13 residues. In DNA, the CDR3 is TGTGCCAGTAGTACGGGACTTTGGGAGACCCAGTACTTC. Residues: CASSTGLWETQYF.

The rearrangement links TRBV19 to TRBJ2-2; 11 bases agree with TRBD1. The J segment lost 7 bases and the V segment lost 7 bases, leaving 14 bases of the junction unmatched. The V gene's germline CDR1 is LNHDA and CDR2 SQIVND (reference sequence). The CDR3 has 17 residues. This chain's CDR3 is CASTSPPGQGVVGELFF. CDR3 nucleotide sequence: TGTGCCAGTACCTCCCCCCCGGGACAGGGGGTGGTCGGGGAGCTGTTTTTT. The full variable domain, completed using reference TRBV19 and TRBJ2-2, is DGGITQSPKYLFRKEGQNVTLSCEQNLNHDAMYWYRQDPGQGLRLIYYSQIVNDFQKGDIAEGYSVSREKKESFPLTVTSAQKNPTAFYLCASTSPPGQGVVGELFFGEGSRLTVL.

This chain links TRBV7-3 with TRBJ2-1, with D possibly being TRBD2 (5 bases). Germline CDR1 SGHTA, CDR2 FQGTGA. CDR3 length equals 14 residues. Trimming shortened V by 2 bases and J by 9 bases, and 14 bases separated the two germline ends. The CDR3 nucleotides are TGTGCCAGCAGCTTAGAGTCAGAGCGGATTGAGCAGTTCTTC. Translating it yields CASSLESERIEQFF.

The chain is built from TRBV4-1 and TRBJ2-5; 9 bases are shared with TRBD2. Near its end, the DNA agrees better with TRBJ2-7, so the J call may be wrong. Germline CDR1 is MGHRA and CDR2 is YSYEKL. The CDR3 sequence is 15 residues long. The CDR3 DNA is TGCGCCAGCAGCCAACCGACTAGCGGATCCTACGAGCAGTACTTC. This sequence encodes CASSQPTSGSYEQYF.

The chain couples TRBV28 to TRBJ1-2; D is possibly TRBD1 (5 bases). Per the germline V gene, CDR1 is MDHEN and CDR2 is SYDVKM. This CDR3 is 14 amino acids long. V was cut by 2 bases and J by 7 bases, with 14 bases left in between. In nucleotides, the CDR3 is TGTGCCAGCAGTTTAGAGACAGCTCTTTTTGGCTACACCTTC. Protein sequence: CASSLETALFGYTF.

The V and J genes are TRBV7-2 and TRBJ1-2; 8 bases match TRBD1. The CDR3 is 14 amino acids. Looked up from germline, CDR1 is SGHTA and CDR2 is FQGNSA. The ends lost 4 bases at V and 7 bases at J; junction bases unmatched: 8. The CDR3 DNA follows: TGTGCCAGCAGCTCGGTCGGACAGGGTAGTGGCTACACCTTC. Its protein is CASSSVGQGSGYTF.

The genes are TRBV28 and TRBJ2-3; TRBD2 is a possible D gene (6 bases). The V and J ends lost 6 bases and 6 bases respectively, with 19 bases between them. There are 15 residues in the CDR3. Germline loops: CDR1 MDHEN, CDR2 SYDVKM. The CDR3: CASSPWRGLSDTQYF. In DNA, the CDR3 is TGTGCCAGCAGCCCTTGGAGGGGCTTGAGTGATACGCAGTATTTT.

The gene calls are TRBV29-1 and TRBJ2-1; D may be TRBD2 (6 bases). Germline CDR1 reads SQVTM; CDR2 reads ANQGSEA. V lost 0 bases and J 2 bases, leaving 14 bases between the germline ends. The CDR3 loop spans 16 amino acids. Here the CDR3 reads CSVEDVGGTAYNEQFF. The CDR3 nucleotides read TGCAGCGTTGAAGATGTTGGCGGGACGGCCTACAATGAGCAGTTCTTC.

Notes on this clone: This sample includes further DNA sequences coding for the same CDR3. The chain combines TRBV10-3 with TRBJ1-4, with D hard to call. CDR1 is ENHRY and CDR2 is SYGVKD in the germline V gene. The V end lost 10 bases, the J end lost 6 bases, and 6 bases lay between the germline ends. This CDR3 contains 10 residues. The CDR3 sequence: CATRDEKLFF. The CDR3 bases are TGTGCCACCCGAGATGAAAAACTGTTTTTT.

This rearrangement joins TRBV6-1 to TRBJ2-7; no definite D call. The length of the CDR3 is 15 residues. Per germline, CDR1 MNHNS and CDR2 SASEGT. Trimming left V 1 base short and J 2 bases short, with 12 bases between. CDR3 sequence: CASSEGVLTPYEQYF. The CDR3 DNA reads TGTGCCAGCAGTGAAGGGGTATTGACTCCCTACGAGCAGTACTTC.

The CDR3 sequence: CASSLAWDTDSSNYGYTF. CDR3 in DNA: TGTGCCAGCAGCTTAGCGTGGGACACGGATTCCTCTAACTATGGCTACACCTTC. The chain uses TRBV7-9 and TRBJ1-2, with D perhaps TRBD1 (6 bases). CDR1 and CDR2 (germline): SEHNR, FQNEAQ (reference sequence). The CDR3 extends over 18 amino acids. Trimming shortened V by 0 bases and J by 0 bases, and 17 bases separated the two germline ends.

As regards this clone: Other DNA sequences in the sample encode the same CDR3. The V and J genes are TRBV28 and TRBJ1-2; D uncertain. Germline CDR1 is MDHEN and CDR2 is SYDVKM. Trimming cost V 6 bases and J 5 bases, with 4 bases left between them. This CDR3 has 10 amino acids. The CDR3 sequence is CASSRYGYTF. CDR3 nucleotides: TGTGCCAGCAGCAGGTATGGCTACACCTTC.

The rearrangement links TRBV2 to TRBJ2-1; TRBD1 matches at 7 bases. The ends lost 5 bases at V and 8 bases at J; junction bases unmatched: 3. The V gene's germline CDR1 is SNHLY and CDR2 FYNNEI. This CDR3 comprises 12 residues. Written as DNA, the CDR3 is TGTGCCAGCAGTCCTACAGGGGATGAGCAGTTCTTC. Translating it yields CASSPTGDEQFF.

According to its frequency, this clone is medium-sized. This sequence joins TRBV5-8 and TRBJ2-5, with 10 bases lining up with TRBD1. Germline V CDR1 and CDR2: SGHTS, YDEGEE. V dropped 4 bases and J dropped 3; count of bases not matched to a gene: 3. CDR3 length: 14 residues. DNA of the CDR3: TGTGCCAGCAGCGACGGACAGGGGGAAGAGACCCAGTACTTC. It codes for CASSDGQGEETQYF. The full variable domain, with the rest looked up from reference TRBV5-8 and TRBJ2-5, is EAGVTQSPTHLIKTRGQQATLRCSPISGHTSVYWYQQALGLGLQFLLWYDEGEERNRGNFPPRFSGRQFPNYSSELNVNALELEDSALYLCASSDGQGEETQYFGPGTRLLVL.

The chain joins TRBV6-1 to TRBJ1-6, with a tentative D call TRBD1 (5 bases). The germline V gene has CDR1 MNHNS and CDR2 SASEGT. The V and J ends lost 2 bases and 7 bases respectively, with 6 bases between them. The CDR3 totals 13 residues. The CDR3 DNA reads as TGTGCCAGCAGTGAACGGGGGAATTCACCCCTCCACTTT. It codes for CASSERGNSPLHF.

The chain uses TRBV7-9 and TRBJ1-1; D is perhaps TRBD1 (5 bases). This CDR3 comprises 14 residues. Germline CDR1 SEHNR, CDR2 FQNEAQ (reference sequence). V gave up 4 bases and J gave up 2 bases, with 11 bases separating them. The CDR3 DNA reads TGTGCCAGCAGCTCCGAATGGGGCAACACTGAAGCTTTCTTT. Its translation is CASSSEWGNTEAFF.

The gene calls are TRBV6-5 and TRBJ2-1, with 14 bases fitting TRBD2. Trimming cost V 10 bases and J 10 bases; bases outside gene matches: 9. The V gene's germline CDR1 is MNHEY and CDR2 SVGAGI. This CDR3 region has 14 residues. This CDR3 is CATAPRTSGGEQFF. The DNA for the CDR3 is TGTGCCACAGCCCCCCGGACTAGCGGGGGGGAGCAGTTCTTC.

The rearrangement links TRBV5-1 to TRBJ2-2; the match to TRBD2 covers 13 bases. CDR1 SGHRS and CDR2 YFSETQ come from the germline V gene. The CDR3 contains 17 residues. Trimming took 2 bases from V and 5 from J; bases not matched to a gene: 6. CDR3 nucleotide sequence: TGCGCCAGCAGCTTATCCGGGACTAGCGGGGCAACCGGGGAGCTGTTTTTT. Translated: CASSLSGTSGATGELFF.